The present T cell receptor beta chain was sequenced within a study of cytomegalovirus exposure and HLA in healthy donors. PCR used 60 Vbeta primers and 13 Jbeta primers. Sequencing was performed with immunoSEQ multiplex PCR; in TCRdb, only in-frame clones are kept and a portion is missing. Among about 190,000 clones listed, 75% to 85% were seen once. This CDR3 region has 17 residues. V lost 6 bases and J lost 0; bases outside the gene matches: 10. The germline CDR1 and CDR2 sequences are LNHDA and SQIVND (reference sequence). General study findings and limits: Earlier findings revealed that most TCR beta V segments proved productive either about 87% or about 30% of the time. Among TCR beta chains, those listed as cytomegalovirus-associated numbered about 160. Association with HLA alleles at 0.05 false discovery rate was found for about 17,000 TCR beta sequences in a later analysis.

Regarding this clone: What it binds is not known.

The genes are TRBV19 and TRBJ2-3, with 9 bases lining up with TRBD2. Specimen: PBMCs. The clonotype was recovered from a woman between 45 and 60 years old in good health and CMV-seronegative. The CDR3 loop is CASRRDPTSGSTDTQYF. The DNA of the CDR3 is TGTGCCAGTAGGAGAGACCCAACTAGCGGGAGCACAGATACGCAGTATTTT.